This T cell receptor beta chain was obtained from a study of blood T cells in healthy people across ages. General study points: A roughly linear fall in TCR beta diversity per million T cells was seen with increasing age.

Trimming removed 1 base from V and 3 bases from J; junction bases left unmatched: 11. The V gene's germline CDR1 is SGHRS and CDR2 YFSETQ. The CDR3 sequence is 17 residues long. Using a J-beta primer mix together with a sample-barcoded 5' primer, a second PCR was run for about 6 to 12 cycles. MiXCR, run by TCRdb on the 5' RACE reads, gives a single entry per CDR3 protein. The table records about 800,000 distinct CDR3 sequences, about three fifths of them present only once. In regard to this clonotype: Its antigen is not known.

The sequenced sample was blood. This chain joins TRBV5-1 and TRBJ2-3, with TRBD2 matching 7 bases. The TCR comes from a man aged 30 to 39 in good health. The CDR3 DNA reads TGCGCCAGCAGCTTGCTGTGGACTAGAGTTGGAACAGATACGCAGTATTTT. This encodes CASSLLWTRVGTDTQYF.